The present T cell receptor (beta chain) was sequenced within a study of blood T cell repertoires in COVID-19. The CDR3 has 15 residues. Germline V gene lookup returns CDR1 WNHNN and CDR2 SYGVQD (reference sequence). J lost 5 bases, V lost 4 bases, and 10 bases had no gene match. TCRdb's copy holds only in-frame clones and misses some; the assay was immunoSEQ multiplex PCR. The sample lists fewer than 300,000 clones, roughly 88% seen once, with about 0.8% in the top ten. Sequenced: peripheral blood. The V and J genes are TRBV10-1 and TRBJ1-2; 7 bases map to TRBD1. The TCR originated in a woman in her twenties or thirties with acute or convalescent COVID-19. CDR3 sequence: CASSVEGATYYGYTF. The CDR3 bases are TGCGCCAGCAGTGTCGAGGGGGCGACCTATTATGGCTACACCTTC.